This entry lists 17 T cell receptor beta chains sequenced from one sample in a study of TIL therapy for anti-PD-1-resistant metastatic lung cancer. The immunoSEQ assay was v3. This table comes from immunoSEQ multiplex PCR, and its TCRdb copy is limited to in-frame clones, with some not included. The profile shows about 32,000 clones, just under 75% of them singletons. Time point in this sample: pre-treatment sample, taken before nivolumab and TIL therapy. This specimen was blood, taken at baseline. These receptors originate from a woman aged 30 to 85 with non-small cell lung cancer.

The CDR3 reads CASSQDSSYNSPLHF. The CDR3 DNA reads TGCGCCAGCAGCCAAGATAGCTCCTATAATTCACCCCTCCACTTT. J is TRBJ1-6 and V is TRBV4-1; D gene unclear. The V gene lost 0 bases and the J gene lost 0 bases, with 3 bases spanning the gap. This CDR3 comprises 15 residues. Looked up from germline, CDR1 is MGHRA and CDR2 is YSYEKL.

The chain is built from TRBV5-1 and TRBJ2-3; 11 nucleotides agree with TRBD2. V lost 4 bases, J lost 3 bases, and 10 bases stayed unmatched. Germline values: CDR1 SGHRS, CDR2 YFSETQ. CDR3 size: 17 residues. DNA of the CDR3: TGCGCCAGCAGCCCCCTAGCGGGAGGAGGGTTGACAGATACGCAGTATTTT. Translation: CASSPLAGGGLTDTQYF.

V usage is TRBV6-5 and J usage is TRBJ1-1; tentatively, D is TRBD1 (6 bases). The CDR3 length is 15 residues. V was shortened by 0 bases and J by 3 bases, with 11 bases between the two germline ends. CDR1 is MNHEY and CDR2 is SVGAGI in the germline V gene. The CDR3 here is CASSYSTGSYTEAFF. The CDR3 nucleotides are TGTGCCAGCAGTTACTCGACAGGTTCGTACACTGAAGCTTTCTTT.

A few counts support this clone. The chain combines TRBV5-1 with TRBJ1-5; a weak D match, TRBD1 (6 bases). The germline V and J ends were trimmed by 4 bases and 4 bases, with 15 bases remaining between them. The CDR3 runs 15 residues. Per the germline V gene, CDR1 is SGHRS and CDR2 is YFSETQ. CDR3 bases: TGCGCCAGCAGCCAGGATGGACAGAAGAATCAGCCCCAGCATTTT. Translated, it gives CASSQDGQKNQPQHF.

V gene TRBV19 combines with J gene TRBJ1-1; no definite D call. CDR1 and CDR2 (germline): LNHDA, SQIVND (reference sequence). CDR3 length: 13 residues. The V gene lost 1 base and the J gene lost 5 bases, with 8 bases spanning the gap. In DNA, the CDR3 is TGTGCCAGTAGTATAGGGTTGCGGACTGAAGCTTTCTTT. Translating it yields CASSIGLRTEAFF.

The rearrangement uses TRBV21-1 and TRBJ2-4; TRBD2 was called by the table and not checked on the DNA. TRBV21-1 has pseudogene status. The CDR3 covers 22 residues. CDR3 in DNA: TGTGCCAGCAGCAAAGATCGGCGGAAGAAACTAGCGGGAGGTAGAGTTAAAAACATTCAGTACTTC. It yields the protein CASSKDRRKKLAGGRVKNIQYF.

This sequence joins TRBV25-1 and TRBJ2-3; D possibly corresponds to TRBD2 (6 bases). The CDR3 has 16 residues. Germline V lookup: CDR1 MGHDK, CDR2 SYGVNS. The germline V and J ends were trimmed by 1 base and 4 bases, with 15 bases remaining between them. CDR3 protein: CASSEFGEALADTQYF. The CDR3 DNA reads as TGTGCCAGCAGTGAATTTGGGGAGGCATTGGCAGATACGCAGTATTTT. The variable domain in full, completed from reference TRBV25-1 and TRBJ2-3, reads EADIYQTPRYLVIGTGKKITLECSQTMGHDKMYWYQQDPGMELHLIHYSYGVNSTEKGDLSSESTVSRIRTEHFPLTLESARPSHTSQYLCASSEFGEALADTQYFGPGTRLTVL.

This rearrangement joins TRBV27 to TRBJ2-2; TRBD2 aligns across 7 bases. The length of the CDR3 is 16 residues. V lost 2 bases, J lost 4 bases, and 7 bases stayed unmatched. Germline V CDR1 and CDR2: MNHEY, SMNVEV (reference sequence). The CDR3 sequence: CASSLEGGSVTGELFF. The CDR3 coding sequence is TGTGCCAGCAGTTTAGAGGGCGGGAGCGTCACCGGGGAGCTGTTTTTT.

The chain joins TRBV7-2 to TRBJ1-2; no clear D gene. This CDR3 comprises 15 residues. The V end was cut by 5 bases, the J end by 4 bases, with 17 bases between. Germline lookup yields CDR1 SGHTA and CDR2 FQGNSA. CDR3 sequence reads: CASSPGRTVVYGYTF. The CDR3 bases are TGTGCCAGCAGCCCCGGGCGAACCGTGGTCTATGGCTACACCTTC.

The chain combines TRBV6-5 with TRBJ2-1, with D possibly matching TRBD2 (6 bases). Germline CDR1 MNHEY, CDR2 SVGAGI. This CDR3 contains 16 residues. V was clipped by 0 bases and J by 3 bases, with 12 bases between them. This chain's CDR3 is CASSYSGGAVYNEQFF. The CDR3 DNA reads TGTGCCAGCAGTTACTCGGGGGGAGCGGTCTACAATGAGCAGTTCTTC.

The V gene is TRBV6-5, the J gene TRBJ1-2, with D possibly matching TRBD1 (6 bases). The V gene's germline CDR1 is MNHEY and CDR2 SVGAGI. The CDR3 runs 13 residues. V was clipped by 7 bases and J by 4 bases, with 13 bases between them. In DNA form, the CDR3 reads TGTGCCAGCACCGAGGGGGGTATCTATGGCTACACCTTC. It encodes CASTEGGIYGYTF.

The chain joins TRBV19 to TRBJ2-7; 8 bases are shared with TRBD2. V lost 1 base to trimming and J lost 1 base; unmatched junction nucleotides: 3. Germline assignment: CDR1 LNHDA and CDR2 SQIVND (reference sequence). The CDR3 totals 15 residues. The CDR3 sequence: CASSIVLAGSYEQYF. As DNA, the CDR3 is TGTGCCAGTAGTATAGTGCTAGCGGGTTCCTACGAGCAGTACTTC.

There are a few counts of this clone. The chain carries TRBV5-5 and TRBJ2-7, with D possibly matching TRBD2 (5 bases). The length of the CDR3 is 16 residues. The V end lost 2 bases, the J end lost 6 bases, and 21 bases lay between the germline ends. Germline CDR1 reads SGHKS; CDR2 reads YYEKEE (reference sequence). Here the CDR3 reads CASSFGRFTRTIEQYF. The DNA for the CDR3 is TGTGCCAGCAGCTTTGGAAGGTTCACTAGAACGATCGAGCAGTACTTC. Drawing the rest from reference TRBV5-5 and TRBJ2-7, the complete variable domain is DAGVTQSPTHLIKTRGQQVTLRCSPISGHKSVSWYQQVLGQGPQFIFQYYEKEERGRGNFPDRFSARQFPNYSSELNVNALLLGDSALYLCASSFGRFTRTIEQYFGPGTRLTVT.

The rearrangement links TRBV5-1 to TRBJ2-3; TRBD2 matches at 14 bases. Trimming cost V 3 bases and J 2 bases; bases outside gene matches: 5. Germline CDR1 is SGHRS and CDR2 is YFSETQ. CDR3 size: 17 residues. CDR3 bases: TGCGCCAGCAGCTCTTCGACTAGCGGGAGGGCCACAGATACGCAGTATTTT. This gives the protein CASSSSTSGRATDTQYF.

The rearrangement uses TRBV5-1 and TRBJ1-1; D remains ambiguous. This CDR3 contains 16 residues. The germline V gene encodes CDR1 SGHRS and CDR2 YFSETQ. The ends were cut back, 2 bases at V and 1 base at J, with 15 bases in the middle. CDR3 amino acids: CASSFTVGGRNTEAFF. DNA of the CDR3: TGCGCCAGCAGCTTCACAGTTGGTGGTAGGAACACTGAAGCTTTCTTT.

The chain combines TRBV6-6 with TRBJ2-1; D possibly corresponds to TRBD1 (6 bases). V lost 5 bases to trimming and J lost 0 bases, with 11 bases between them. There are 15 residues in the CDR3. CDR1 is MNHNY and CDR2 is SVGAGI in the germline V gene (reference sequence). The CDR3 loop reads CASSRRDNSYNEQFF. DNA for the CDR3: TGTGCCAGCAGTCGCCGGGACAACTCCTACAATGAGCAGTTCTTC.

The gene calls are TRBV9 and TRBJ1-2; perhaps TRBD1 as D (6 bases). V was trimmed by 0 bases and J by 8 bases, leaving 11 bases between them. The CDR3 runs to 13 residues. CDR1 is SGDLS and CDR2 is YYNGEE in the germline V gene. The CDR3 coding sequence is TGTGCCAGCAGCGTAGGGGGGCCTGGAGGCTACACCTTC. This codes for CASSVGGPGGYTF.